In this sample, the clone carrying this TCR beta chain turned up a few times. A single base separates this from a much larger clone, so it may be a read error. No cell sorting was done before RNA was extracted from the tissue. This CDR3 has 14 residues. The data stem from a study of tumor and adjacent non-tumor tissue in lung cancer. Study-level information: On average, productive TCRbeta reads reached around 4 million per sample.

A modified ARM-PCR protocol with three rounds of nested PCR amplified TCRbeta. Using its own MiXCR run on the multiplex PCR reads, TCRdb lists one record per CDR3 protein. The sample contains roughly 76,000 distinct CDR3 sequences, roughly 70% of which appear only once. V is TRBV12-3 or TRBV12-4 and J is TRBJ2-7; TRBD2 aligns across 11 bases. The sequence derives from a woman aged 65 to 85 with non-small cell lung cancer. The sequenced material came from lung tumor tissue. CDR3 nucleotide sequence: TGTGCCTGCAGTTCCACAACTAGCGGGAGAGAGCAGTACTTC. Amino acid sequence: CACSSTTSGREQYF.